A single sample is the source of the 24 T cell receptor beta chains below, sequenced in a study of cytomegalovirus exposure and HLA in healthy donors. Both 60 Vbeta primers and 13 Jbeta primers went into the PCR. Sequencing used immunoSEQ multiplex PCR; TCRdb keeps in-frame clones, though not all of them. The profile covers 150,000 to 200,000 clones, with roughly 80% appearing a single time and over 2.5% taken by the ten largest. The sample taken for sequencing was PBMCs. These receptors were collected from a female donor in good health and CMV-seronegative.

The gene calls are TRBV5-4 and TRBJ2-1; TRBD2 matches 10 bases. V lost 5 bases, J lost 5 bases, and 4 bases stayed unmatched. Germline CDR1 reads SGHNT; CDR2 reads YYREEE (reference sequence). The CDR3 loop spans 14 amino acids. CDR3 coding DNA: TGTGCCAGCAGGCCCGGGACTAGCGACAATGAGCAGTTCTTC. It is translated as CASRPGTSDNEQFF.

The chain couples TRBV23-1 to TRBJ1-1, with no clear D. TRBV23-1 counts as an open reading frame of uncertain function. Deletions cut 6 bases from V and 11 bases from J, with 10 bases between. The CDR3 covers 10 residues. CDR3 sequence reads: CASRRVDAFF. As DNA, the CDR3 is TGCGCCAGCAGGAGGGTAGACGCTTTCTTT.

The rearrangement joins TRBV30 to TRBJ1-2; the D gene is possibly TRBD1 (5 bases). There are 13 residues in the CDR3. Per the germline V gene, CDR1 is GTSNPN and CDR2 is SVGIG (reference sequence). Trimming pared 8 bases from V and 1 base from J, leaving 14 bases between. The CDR3 nucleotides are TGTGCCCACCGGACAACCCGTAACTATGGCTACACCTTC. Its protein is CAHRTTRNYGYTF.

V gene TRBV30 combines with J gene TRBJ2-1; 16 bases match TRBD2. Per germline, CDR1 GTSNPN and CDR2 SVGIG (reference sequence). J was trimmed by 8 bases and V by 8 bases; bases with no gene match: 12. The CDR3 extends over 16 amino acids. The DNA of the CDR3 is TGTGCCGGGTCCGGGACTAGCGGGAGGGCCTCGGATGAGCAGTTCTTC. Residues: CAGSGTSGRASDEQFF.

The sample holds one count of this clone. The chain is built from TRBV2 and TRBJ2-3, with TRBD2 matching over 11 bases. CDR1 is SNHLY and CDR2 is FYNNEI in the germline V gene. The CDR3 is 14 amino acids. V shed 4 bases, J shed 6 bases, and the junction held 3 bases outside the gene matches. CDR3 sequence: CASSVSGGADTQYF. CDR3 bases: TGTGCCAGCAGTGTTAGCGGGGGGGCGGATACGCAGTATTTT.

This clone turned up a few times. The rearrangement uses TRBV5-4 and TRBJ2-7; D unclear. V was cut by 3 bases and J by 0 bases, with 7 bases left in between. Germline CDR1 and CDR2: SGHNT and YYREEE (reference sequence). The CDR3 has 13 residues. The CDR3 reads CASSSPNSYEQYF. The CDR3 DNA sequence: TGTGCCAGCAGCTCCCCCAACTCCTACGAGCAGTACTTC.

The chain employs TRBV28 and TRBJ1-2; D is possibly TRBD1 (5 bases). This CDR3 is 14 amino acids long. Germline CDR1 MDHEN, CDR2 SYDVKM. V gave up 4 bases and J gave up 6 bases, with 15 bases separating them. This CDR3 reads CASSSLNGGDGYTF. Here the CDR3 DNA reads TGTGCCAGCAGTTCGCTTAATGGAGGGGATGGCTACACCTTC.

The gene calls are TRBV9 and TRBJ2-2; a possible D gene is TRBD1 (5 bases). The germline CDR1 and CDR2 sequences are SGDLS and YYNGEE. This CDR3 contains 15 residues. V was shortened by 0 bases and J by 3 bases, with 9 bases between the two germline ends. DNA for the CDR3: TGTGCCAGCAGCGTAGTAGGACAAGACACCGGGGAGCTGTTTTTT. Amino acid sequence: CASSVVGQDTGELFF.

V usage is TRBV7-2 and J usage is TRBJ2-7; possibly TRBD2 for D (5 bases). V was clipped by 4 bases and J by 0 bases, with 16 bases between them. The germline CDR1 and CDR2 sequences are SGHTA and FQGNSA. The CDR3 totals 16 residues. The CDR3 sequence: CASSSEGQVGSYEQYF. The DNA of the CDR3 is TGTGCCAGCAGCTCAGAGGGCCAAGTCGGCTCCTACGAGCAGTACTTC.

The gene calls are TRBV19 and TRBJ1-2; TRBD1 might be the D (5 bases). The germline gives CDR1 LNHDA, CDR2 SQIVND (reference sequence). This CDR3 is 14 amino acids long. Trimming took off 5 bases at V and 5 bases at J, with 15 bases between the two ends. The CDR3 sequence: CASSSAGGTYGYTF. CDR3 DNA sequence: TGTGCCAGTAGTTCGGCGGGGGGAACATATGGCTACACCTTC.

V and J are TRBV7-3 and TRBJ2-3; D is unclear. The germline gives CDR1 SGHTA, CDR2 FQGTGA. The CDR3 consists of 13 residues. Trimming left V 3 bases short and J 6 bases short, with 10 bases between. Here the CDR3 DNA reads TGTGCCAGCAGCTTCAAGAGGCGGGATACGCAGTATTTT. Translated, it gives CASSFKRRDTQYF.

The J gene is TRBJ2-7, the V gene TRBV19, with TRBD2 identical over 9 bases. V gave up 3 bases and J gave up 1 base; unmatched junction bases: 1. CDR1 LNHDA and CDR2 SQIVND come from the germline V gene (reference sequence). CDR3 length: 14 amino acids. CDR3: CASSMAGGSYEQYF. DNA for the CDR3: TGTGCCAGTAGTATGGCGGGGGGGTCCTACGAGCAGTACTTC.

This clone was observed a single time. The rearrangement links TRBV5-4 to TRBJ2-5; tentatively, D is TRBD1 (6 bases). Between the trimmed V and J ends, which lost 1 base and 4 bases, there was a span of 11 bases. Germline V gives CDR1 SGHNT, CDR2 YYREEE (reference sequence). This CDR3 is 14 amino acids long. CDR3 sequence reads: CASSLPGRGETQYF. The CDR3 DNA is TGTGCCAGCAGCTTGCCCGGCAGGGGAGAGACCCAGTACTTC.

The V call is TRBV28, the J call TRBJ2-7; 7 bases align to TRBD1. The CDR3 is 14 amino acids. Germline-derived CDR1 and CDR2 are MDHEN and SYDVKM. With V trimmed by 6 bases and J by 2 bases, 7 bases remained unmatched. DNA for the CDR3: TGTGCCAGCAGGGTTTGGGACAGTGCCTACGAGCAGTACTTC. Protein product: CASRVWDSAYEQYF.

This clone occurred once. This chain links TRBV5-1 with TRBJ1-2; D is unresolved. Germline CDR1 and CDR2: SGHRS and YFSETQ. The ends were cut back, 7 bases at V and 8 bases at J, with 15 bases in the middle. CDR3 length: 12 amino acids. The CDR3 nucleotides are TGCGCCAGCGCGGTTGAACTATCGGGCTACACCTTC. It yields the protein CASAVELSGYTF.

This clone was found a few times. The chain has TRBV7-6 and TRBJ1-1, with D perhaps TRBD1 (6 bases). CDR3 length equals 16 residues. The ends were cut back, 5 bases at V and 0 bases at J, with 16 bases in the middle. In germline, CDR1 is SGHVS, CDR2 FNYEAQ. In DNA, the CDR3 is TGTGCCAGCAGCCCTCAAGAAGGGGGTTTGAACACTGAAGCTTTCTTT. It translates to CASSPQEGGLNTEAFF.

This chain connects TRBV4-1 to TRBJ2-1, with TRBD2 matching 12 bases. J gave up 7 bases and V 0 bases, and 10 bases lay outside the gene matches. This CDR3 comprises 18 residues. Looked up from germline, CDR1 is MGHRA and CDR2 is YSYEKL. CDR3 residues: CASSQDPLAGGLGNEQFF. CDR3 sequence (DNA): TGCGCCAGCAGCCAAGATCCGCTAGCGGGAGGGCTCGGGAATGAGCAGTTCTTC.

This chain connects TRBV30 to TRBJ1-1; possibly TRBD1 for D (5 bases). CDR3 length equals 13 residues. The V end lost 2 bases, the J end lost 2 bases, and 9 bases lay between the germline ends. CDR1 is GTSNPN and CDR2 is SVGIG in the germline V gene (reference sequence). CDR3 loop: CAWSHGGNTEAFF. As DNA, the CDR3 is TGTGCCTGGAGTCACGGGGGAAACACTGAAGCTTTCTTT.

Note on this clone: Other DNA sequences in the sample encode the same CDR3. The gene calls are TRBV5-4 and TRBJ2-3; the D is unclear. Trimming cost V 7 bases and J 1 base, with 16 bases left between them. CDR1 and CDR2 from the germline V gene are SGHNT and YYREEE (reference sequence). The CDR3 is 15 residues long. The CDR3 nucleotides read TGTGCCAGCGCTCTCGGAGCCCCTCGCACAGATACGCAGTATTTT. Protein: CASALGAPRTDTQYF. Full variable domain (missing parts from reference TRBV5-4 and TRBJ2-3): ETGVTQSPTHLIKTRGQQVTLRCSSQSGHNTVSWYQQALGQGPQFIFQYYREEENGRGNFPPRFSGLQFPNYSSELNVNALELDDSALYLCASALGAPRTDTQYFGPGTRLTVL.

This clone was seen a single time. V is TRBV21-1 and J is TRBJ1-3; the table names TRBD1, a call not compared with the DNA. TRBV21-1 is a pseudogene segment. The CDR3 consists of 17 residues. This CDR3 is CASSKGHRGNSGNTIYF. The CDR3 DNA reads TGTGCCAGCAGCAAAGGTCACAGGGGGAACTCTGGAAACACCATATATTTT.

With regard to this clone: Compared with germline, one end of the junction differs, possibly owing to a read error. CDR3 loop: CSSSLVLAGHNEQFF. The CDR3 region has the DNA TGTTCCAGCAGCTTAGTTTTGGCTGGTCACAATGAGCAGTTCTTC. The V call is TRBV7-9, the J call TRBJ2-1; D is unclear. This CDR3 region has 15 residues. Per the germline V gene, CDR1 is SEHNR and CDR2 is FQNEAQ (reference sequence).

The chain links TRBV6-5 to TRBJ1-4, with 8 bases identical to TRBD1. Trimming took 6 bases from V and 4 from J; bases not matched to a gene: 4. The CDR3 has 14 residues. Germline V lookup: CDR1 MNHEY, CDR2 SVGAGI. The CDR3 protein is CASSRTGSNEKLFF. CDR3 nucleotides: TGTGCCAGCAGCAGGACAGGGAGTAATGAAAAACTGTTTTTT.

A single count supports this clone. The CDR3 region has the DNA TGTGCCAGCAGTTTATACCGGGGAGACAGGGGGGCCCCGAACACTGAAGCTTTCTTT. It is translated as CASSLYRGDRGAPNTEAFF. The V gene is TRBV28, the J gene TRBJ1-1, with TRBD1 identical over 9 bases. Looked up from germline, CDR1 is MDHEN and CDR2 is SYDVKM. V lost 1 base to trimming and J lost 1 base; unmatched junction nucleotides: 13. The CDR3 is 19 amino acids. The variable domain in full, completed from reference TRBV28 and TRBJ1-1, reads DVKVTQSSRYLVKRTGEKVFLECVQDMDHENMFWYRQDPGLGLRLIYFSYDVKMKEKGDIPEGYSVSREKKERFSLILESASTNQTSMYLCASSLYRGDRGAPNTEAFFGQGTRLTVV.

V is TRBV7-9 and J is TRBJ1-5, with 7 bases fitting TRBD1. The CDR3 length is 15 residues. Germline V CDR1 and CDR2: SEHNR, FQNEAQ (reference sequence). Trimming at V came to 3 bases and at J to 2 bases, leaving 4 bases not matched to a gene. CDR3 bases: TGTGCCAGCAGCTTGATAGGACAGGGCAATCAGCCCCAGCATTTT. Protein sequence: CASSLIGQGNQPQHF.